The 7 T cell receptor beta chains presented below share a single source sample, sequenced in a study of human thymus T cells. TCRdb's table, derived via immunoSEQ multiplex PCR, lists solely in-frame clones and lacks some. The sample consists of roughly 130,000 clones, around 94% of them appearing once. The source of the thymus tissue was resections taken during corrective heart surgery. Material for sequencing was thymus tissue. The receptors were gathered from a boy under two years old with a congenital heart defect but otherwise immunologically healthy.

The chain uses TRBV6-6 and TRBJ2-4; D unresolved. The germline gives CDR1 MNHNY, CDR2 SVGAGI (reference sequence). The CDR3 has 15 residues. The V end was cut by 6 bases, the J end by 2 bases, with 14 bases between. CDR3 amino acids: CASSLSSLTKNIQYF. The CDR3 nucleotides read TGTGCCAGCAGCCTCAGTAGTTTAACCAAAAACATTCAGTACTTC.

The chain links TRBV4-2 to TRBJ2-1; 7 bases are a match to TRBD2. The CDR3 is 17 amino acids. V was clipped by 6 bases and J by 0 bases; unmatched bases: 11. Germline loops: CDR1 LGHNA, CDR2 YNFKEQ. CDR3 amino acids: CASSIGGGPSSYNEQFF. In DNA, the CDR3 is TGTGCCAGCAGTATTGGCGGGGGACCAAGCTCCTACAATGAGCAGTTCTTC.

This chain joins TRBV5-1 and TRBJ2-3; no definite D call. CDR3 length equals 16 residues. In germline, CDR1 is SGHRS, CDR2 YFSETQ. V lost 0 bases and J 0 bases, leaving 11 bases between the germline ends. The CDR3 DNA is TGCGCCAGCAGCTTGGATTCCGGACCTAGCACAGATACGCAGTATTTT. Its translation: CASSLDSGPSTDTQYF.

The chain employs TRBV27 and TRBJ1-1, with D possibly matching TRBD1 (6 bases). The CDR3 has 15 amino acids. Trimming took off 7 bases at V and 3 bases at J, with 18 bases between the two ends. Germline V gene data show CDR1 as MNHEY and CDR2 as SMNVEV (reference sequence). The CDR3 sequence: CASNDLGGEDTEAFF. The CDR3 bases are TGTGCCAGCAATGATTTAGGGGGAGAGGACACTGAAGCTTTCTTT.

V usage is TRBV7-2 and J usage is TRBJ1-2; D unresolved. Germline V CDR1 and CDR2: SGHTA, FQGNSA. CDR3 size: 12 residues. V lost 5 bases to trimming and J lost 5 bases, with 9 bases between them. The CDR3 sequence is CASSPRRYGYTF. CDR3 nucleotides: TGTGCCAGCAGCCCACGCCGATATGGCTACACCTTC.

The chain links TRBV4-3 to TRBJ2-7, with 12 bases fitting TRBD1. Trimming at V came to 4 bases and at J to 7 bases, leaving 5 bases not matched to a gene. Germline V CDR1 and CDR2: LGHNA, YSLEER. CDR3 length: 14 residues. Here the CDR3 reads CASSPGQGAGEQYF. The CDR3 DNA sequence: TGCGCCAGCAGCCCGGGACAGGGGGCCGGAGAGCAGTACTTC.

CDR3 coding DNA: TGCGCCAGCAGCCGTAAAATCGGACGCCAAAACACTGAAGCTTTCTTT. Amino acid sequence: CASSRKIGRQNTEAFF. The chain links TRBV4-3 to TRBJ1-1; D gene unclear. Germline CDR1 is LGHNA and CDR2 is YSLEER. There are 16 residues in the CDR3. Trimming stripped 4 bases from V and 2 bases from J, with 17 bases between.